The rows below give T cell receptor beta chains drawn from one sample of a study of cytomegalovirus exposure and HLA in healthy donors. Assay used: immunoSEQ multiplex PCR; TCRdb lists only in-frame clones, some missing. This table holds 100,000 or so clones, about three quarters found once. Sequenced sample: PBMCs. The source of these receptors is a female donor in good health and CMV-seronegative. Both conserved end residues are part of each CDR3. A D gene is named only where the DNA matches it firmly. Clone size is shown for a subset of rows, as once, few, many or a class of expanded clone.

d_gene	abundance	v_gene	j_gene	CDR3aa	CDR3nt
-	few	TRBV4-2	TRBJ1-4	CASSQDPLATNEKLFF	TGTGCCAGCAGCCAAGATCCACTAGCAACTAATGAAAAACTGTTTTTT
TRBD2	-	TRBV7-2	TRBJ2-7	CASSLGTSGGAMFDEQYF	TGTGCCAGCAGCTTGGGGACTAGCGGGGGGGCTATGTTTGACGAGCAGTACTTC
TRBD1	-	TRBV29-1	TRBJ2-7	CSARDRMDEQYF	TGCAGCGCGCGGGACAGGATGGACGAGCAGTACTTC
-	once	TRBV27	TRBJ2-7	CASSPGLHYEQYF	TGTGCCAGCAGCCCGGGACTGCACTACGAGCAGTACTTC
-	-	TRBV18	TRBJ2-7	CASSPIQVSGIYEQYF	TGTGCCAGCTCACCAATACAGGTTTCTGGGATCTACGAGCAGTACTTC
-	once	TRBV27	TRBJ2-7	CASSLTWDNGEQYF	TGTGCCAGCAGTTTAACTTGGGACAATGGGGAGCAGTACTTC
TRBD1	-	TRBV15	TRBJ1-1	CATSRESGTGKTEAFF	TGTGCCACCAGCAGAGAGTCCGGGACAGGGAAGACTGAAGCTTTCTTT
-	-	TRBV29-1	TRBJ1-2	CSVEDRGGYTF	TGCAGCGTTGAAGACAGGGGCGGCTACACCTTC
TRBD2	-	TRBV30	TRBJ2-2	CAWGDGVSGGRGTGELFF	TGTGCCTGGGGGGACGGGGTTAGCGGGGGTCGGGGCACCGGGGAGCTGTTTTTT
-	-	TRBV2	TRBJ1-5	CASRQSIAYQPQHF	TGTGCCAGCAGACAGAGTATAGCGTATCAGCCCCAGCATTTT
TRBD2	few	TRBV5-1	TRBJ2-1	CASRITGTSSYNEQFF	TGCGCCAGCAGAATAACCGGGACTAGTTCCTACAATGAGCAGTTCTTC